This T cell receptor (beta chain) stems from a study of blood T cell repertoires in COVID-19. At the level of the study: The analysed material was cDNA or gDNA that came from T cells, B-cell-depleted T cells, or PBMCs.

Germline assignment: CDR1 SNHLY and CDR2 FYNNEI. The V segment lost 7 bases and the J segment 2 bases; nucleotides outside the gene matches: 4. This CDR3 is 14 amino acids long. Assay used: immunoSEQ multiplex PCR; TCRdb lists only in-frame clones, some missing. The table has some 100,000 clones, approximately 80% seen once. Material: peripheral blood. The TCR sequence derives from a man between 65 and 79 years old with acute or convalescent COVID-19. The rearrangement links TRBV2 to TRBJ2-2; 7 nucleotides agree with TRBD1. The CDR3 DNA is TGTGCCAGCAAAGACAGGGACAACACCGGGGAGCTGTTTTTT. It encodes CASKDRDNTGELFF.